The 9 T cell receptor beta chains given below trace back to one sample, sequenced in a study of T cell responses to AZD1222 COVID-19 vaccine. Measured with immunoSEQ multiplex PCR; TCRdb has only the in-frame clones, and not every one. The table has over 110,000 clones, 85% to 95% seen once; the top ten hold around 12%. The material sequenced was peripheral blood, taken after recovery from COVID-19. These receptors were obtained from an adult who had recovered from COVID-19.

The CDR3: CASSRITGTGPRISNNEQFF. In DNA form, the CDR3 reads TGCGCCAGCAGCCGGATAACCGGGACAGGGCCCCGGATTTCGAACAATGAGCAGTTCTTC. J is TRBJ2-1 and V is TRBV4-1, with 9 nucleotides matching TRBD1. V was pared by 4 bases and J by 5 bases, with 21 bases of the junction left unmatched. This CDR3 is 20 amino acids long. Per the germline V gene, CDR1 is MGHRA and CDR2 is YSYEKL.

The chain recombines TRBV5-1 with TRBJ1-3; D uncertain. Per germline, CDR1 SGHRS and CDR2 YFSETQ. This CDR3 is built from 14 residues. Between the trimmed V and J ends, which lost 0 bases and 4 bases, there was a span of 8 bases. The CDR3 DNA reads TGCGCCAGCAGCTTGGCCGGTCAAGGAAACACCATATATTTT. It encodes CASSLAGQGNTIYF.

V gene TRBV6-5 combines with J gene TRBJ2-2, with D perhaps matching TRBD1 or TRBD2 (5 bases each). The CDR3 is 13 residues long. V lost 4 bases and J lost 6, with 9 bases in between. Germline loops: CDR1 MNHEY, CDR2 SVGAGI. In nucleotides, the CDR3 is TGTGCCAGCAGTTTTCAGGGAGCCGGGGAGCTGTTTTTT. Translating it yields CASSFQGAGELFF.

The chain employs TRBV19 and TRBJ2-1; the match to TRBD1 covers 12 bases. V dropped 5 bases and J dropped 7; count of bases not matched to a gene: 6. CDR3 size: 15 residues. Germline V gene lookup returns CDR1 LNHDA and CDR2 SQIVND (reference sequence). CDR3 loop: CASSRRDRGLNEQFF. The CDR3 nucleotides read TGTGCCAGTAGTCGACGGGACAGGGGGCTTAATGAGCAGTTCTTC.

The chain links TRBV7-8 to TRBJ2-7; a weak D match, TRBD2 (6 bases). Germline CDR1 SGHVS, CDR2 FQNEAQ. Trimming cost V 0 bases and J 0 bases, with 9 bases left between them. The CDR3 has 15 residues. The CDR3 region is CASSLARGSSYEQYF. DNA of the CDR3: TGTGCCAGCAGCTTAGCGCGGGGTAGCTCCTACGAGCAGTACTTC.

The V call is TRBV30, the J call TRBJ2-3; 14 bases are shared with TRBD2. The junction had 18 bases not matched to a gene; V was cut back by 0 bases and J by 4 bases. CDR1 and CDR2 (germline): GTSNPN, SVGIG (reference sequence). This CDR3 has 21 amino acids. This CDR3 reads CAWSVPPPGTSGRYVSDTQYF. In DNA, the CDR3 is TGTGCCTGGAGTGTACCTCCCCCCGGGACTAGCGGGAGATATGTCTCAGATACGCAGTATTTT.

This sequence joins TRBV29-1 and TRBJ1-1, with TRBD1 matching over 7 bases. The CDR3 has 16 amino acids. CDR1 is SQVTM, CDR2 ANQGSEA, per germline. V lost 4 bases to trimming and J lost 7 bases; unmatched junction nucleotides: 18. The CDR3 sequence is CSVVGRGRGKLGEAFF. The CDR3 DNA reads TGCAGCGTTGTTGGTAGGGGGCGCGGTAAACTGGGTGAAGCTTTCTTT.

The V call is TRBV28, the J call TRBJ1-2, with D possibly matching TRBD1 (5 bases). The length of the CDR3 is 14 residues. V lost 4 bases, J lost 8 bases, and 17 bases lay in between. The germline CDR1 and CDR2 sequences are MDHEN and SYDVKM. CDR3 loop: CASSSPGTSQGYTF. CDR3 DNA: TGTGCCAGCAGTTCCCCAGGGACTTCCCAGGGCTACACCTTC.

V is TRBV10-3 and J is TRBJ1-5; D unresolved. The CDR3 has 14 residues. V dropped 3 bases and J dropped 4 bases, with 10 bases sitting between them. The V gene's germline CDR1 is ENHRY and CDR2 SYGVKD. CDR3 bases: TGTGCCATCAGTGATGAGCAACGAAATCAGCCCCAGCATTTT. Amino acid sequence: CAISDEQRNQPQHF.